This TCR beta chain was recorded in a study of OX40 agonist ivuxolimab in advanced cancers. Study-wide results and limits: Partly responding patients at 0.1-3.0 mg/kg showed some of the smallest clonal expansion.

Trimming took 6 bases from V and 2 from J; bases not matched to a gene: 3. Germline values: CDR1 SGHTA, CDR2 FQGNSA. The CDR3 totals 13 residues. Here immunoSEQ multiplex PCR was the method, and the copy in TCRdb shows in-frame clones only, minus some. Here the sample spans tens of thousands of clones, 84% being singletons. Worth noting for this clone: The antigen is undetermined.

The chain recombines TRBV7-2 with TRBJ2-7; 8 bases align to TRBD1. The material was CD4+ or CD8+ T cells sorted from blood, obtained in a trial of the OX40 agonist ivuxolimab. The sequence was obtained from an adult with an advanced solid tumor such as melanoma, head and neck, liver or kidney cancer. This CDR3 reads CASRGQATYEQYF. The CDR3, as DNA: TGTGCCAGCAGGGGACAGGCTACCTACGAGCAGTACTTC.